This T cell receptor beta chain appears in the sequencing data of a study of shared clonotypes between healthy human individuals. Turning to the study itself: The donor pool was made up of two women and three men aged 18 to 49.

CD45RO-negative, CCR7-selected cells formed the naive CD8 fraction, which excluded terminally differentiated effector memory CD45RA+ cells. Sequenced by immunoSEQ multiplex PCR; TCRdb stores in-frame clones only, minus some. This table holds fewer than 1 million clones, 90% to 97% found once. Details on this clone: Its antigen remains unidentified.

General study findings and limits: Larger estimated richness was generally recorded for naive subsets relative to memory subsets. Around 4.7% was the fraction of naive CD4 clonotypes found shared across a few donors.

The germline CDR1 and CDR2 sequences are SGHTA and FQGNSA. V lost 7 bases and J lost 7; bases outside the gene matches: 12. This CDR3 contains 14 residues. The rearrangement links TRBV7-2 to TRBJ2-7; 8 bases line up with TRBD2. The source is a man between 25 and 39 years old in good health. Sequenced material: naive CD8+ T cells sorted from blood. CDR3 nucleotide sequence: TGTGCCAGCATCGCAGCGGGAGATCCGAGGGAGCAGTACTTC. Its protein product is CASIAAGDPREQYF.